The 21 T cell receptor beta chains presented below share a single source sample, sequenced in a study of Tregs in tolerant kidney transplant recipients. Assay used: immunoSEQ multiplex PCR; TCRdb lists only in-frame clones, some missing. The sample table includes 25,000 to 35,000 clones. The sequencing used CD8+ T cells from blood, collected before the transplant. The receptors were sampled from a human donor who received a combined kidney and bone marrow transplant.

For this clone: Read coverage stops 3 residues before the CDR3 terminus; the germline J gene supplies the remainder. V is TRBV20-1 and J is TRBJ2-3, with unresolved D. This CDR3 region has 17 residues. The germline V gene encodes CDR1 DFQATT and CDR2 SNEGSKA (reference sequence). Trimming removed 3 bases from V and 2 bases from J, with 21 bases in between. The sequenced CDR3 bases are TGCAGTGCTAGTGGCATAACACCGAAATTAAACACAGATACG. This encodes CSASGITPKLNTDT. The full CDR3 sequence reads CSASGITPKLNTDTQYF.

Of note for this clone: The read terminates 3 residues before the CDR3 end, so the remaining end is supplied by the germline J gene. V and J are TRBV30 and TRBJ2-7, with no clear D. V dropped 0 bases and J dropped 5 bases, with 11 bases sitting between them. The V gene's germline CDR1 is GTSNPN and CDR2 SVGIG (reference sequence). CDR3 length equals 13 residues. This CDR3 is CAWSVGQKDEQYF. Incomplete CDR3 DNA: TGTGCCTGGAGTGTAGGTCAGAAAGACGAG.

On this clone: The CDR3 is cut off 3 residues early in the read; its end comes from the germline J gene. The V gene is TRBV7-9, the J gene TRBJ2-7; D gene uncertain. This CDR3 has 11 residues. V was shortened by 3 bases and J by 3 bases, with 3 bases between the two germline ends. Germline CDR1 reads SEHNR; CDR2 reads FQNEAQ (reference sequence). CDR3 in amino acids: CASSFNYEQYF. The covered CDR3 bases are TGTGCCAGCAGCTTCAACTACGAG.

Points on this clone: The CDR3 goes on 3 residues after the read ends, and that part is filled in from the germline J gene. The chain joins TRBV29-1 to TRBJ2-1; D may be TRBD1 (7 bases). The germline gives CDR1 SQVTM, CDR2 ANQGSEA. Trimming removed 8 bases from V and 1 base from J, with 12 bases in between. This CDR3 spans 13 amino acids. The CDR3 loop reads CSSSGGSYNEQFF. The sequenced part of the CDR3 DNA is TGCAGCAGTTCAGGGGGGTCCTACAATGAG.

CDR3 bases read: TGTGCCAGCAGCCCGGACAGGGGAACCTACGAG. This gives the protein CASSPDRGTYE. The complete CDR3 sequence is CASSPDRGTYEQYF. This sequence joins TRBV2 and TRBJ2-7; 9 bases are shared with TRBD1. The CDR3 goes on 3 residues after the read ends, and that part is filled in from the germline J gene. Trimming cost V 6 bases and J 2 bases; bases outside gene matches: 5. Per germline, CDR1 SNHLY and CDR2 FYNNEI. This CDR3 comprises 14 residues.

Concerning this clone: The read finishes 3 residues shy of the CDR3 end, and the germline J gene is used to complete it. The chain carries TRBV19 and TRBJ1-5; 9 nucleotides align to TRBD1. The CDR3 sequence is 15 residues long. The V gene end was trimmed by 6 bases and the J gene end by 7 bases; junction bases not matched to a gene: 10. CDR1 and CDR2 from the germline V gene are LNHDA and SQIVND (reference sequence). The CDR3: CASSPLQGASQPQHF. The sequenced part of the CDR3 DNA is TGTGCCAGTAGCCCCTTACAGGGGGCTAGCCAGCCC. The full variable domain, rest sourced from reference TRBV19 and TRBJ1-5, is DGGITQSPKYLFRKEGQNVTLSCEQNLNHDAMYWYRQDPGQGLRLIYYSQIVNDFQKGDIAEGYSVSREKKESFPLTVTSAQKNPTAFYLCASSPLQGASQPQHFGDGTRLSIL.

A word on this clone: The junction differs from germline at one of its ends, possibly a read error. The read terminates 3 residues ahead of where the CDR3 ends, so the germline J gene completes it. The chain links TRBV4-2 to TRBJ2-2, with TRBD2 identical over 10 bases. Germline CDR1 reads LGHNA; CDR2 reads YNFKEQ. The CDR3 is made up of 17 amino acids. The CDR3 spells CASSQGMLAGVTGELFF. The DNA read from the CDR3 is TGCGCCAGCAGCCAAGGCATGCTAGCGGGAGTTACCGGGGAG.

The CDR3 spells CASSLGRDYLEKGYTF. Partial CDR3 DNA: TGCGCCAGCAGCTTGGGTAGGGACTACCTGGAGAAGGGC. J is TRBJ1-2 and V is TRBV5-1; a weak D match, TRBD1 (5 bases). The CDR3 goes on 3 residues after the read ends, and that part is filled in from the germline J gene. CDR1 and CDR2 (germline): SGHRS, YFSETQ. This CDR3 contains 16 residues.

Concerning this clone itself: One junction end does not reproduce the germline sequence, and a read error may be involved. The read stops 3 residues short of the end of the CDR3; the missing end is completed from the germline J gene. V and J are TRBV19 and TRBJ2-2; TRBD2 might be the D (6 bases). Germline CDR1 LNHDA, CDR2 SQIVND (reference sequence). The CDR3 is 12 residues long. The CDR3 spells CASSMDTGGLFF. The CDR3 bases that were read are TGTGCCAGTAGTATGGACACCGGGGGG.

Concerning this clone itself: From the germline J gene comes the end of the CDR3, since the read stops 3 residues before it. V and J are TRBV7-2 and TRBJ2-7; TRBD2 aligns across 9 bases. CDR1 is SGHTA, CDR2 FQGNSA, per germline. The length of the CDR3 is 15 residues. J lost 6 bases, V lost 4 bases, and 10 bases had no gene match. The CDR3 protein is CASSWSLAGEGEQYF. CDR3 DNA, as far as it was read: TGTGCCAGCAGCTGGTCCTTAGCGGGGGAGGGCGAG.

As for this clone: The sequenced fragment ends 3 residues before the CDR3 boundary, so the rest is inferred from the germline J gene. The V gene is TRBV5-6, the J gene TRBJ2-1, with 8 bases that match TRBD2. The CDR3 runs 14 residues. Germline CDR1 SGHDT, CDR2 YYEEEE. With V trimmed by 7 bases and J by 9 bases, 12 bases remained unmatched. The sequenced CDR3 bases are TGTGCCAGCCGGTTCGGGGGGGGCCCTGGTGAG. As protein: CASRFGGGPGE. The full-length CDR3 reads as CASRFGGGPGEQFF.

About this clone: The CDR3 end is not reached by the read, which stops 3 residues before it; the germline J gene fills it in. This chain connects TRBV20-1 to TRBJ2-2, with 12 positions matching TRBD2. The CDR3 loop spans 18 amino acids. The germline V gene encodes CDR1 DFQATT and CDR2 SNEGSKA (reference sequence). With V trimmed by 0 bases and J by 2 bases, 7 bases remained unmatched. CDR3 loop: CSARDPQTSGGNTGELFF. The CDR3 DNA, read in part, is TGCAGTGCTAGAGACCCCCAGACTAGCGGGGGTAACACCGGGGAG.

In the case of this clone: The sequenced fragment ends 3 residues before the CDR3 boundary, so the rest is inferred from the germline J gene. The rearrangement links TRBV2 to TRBJ2-1, with a weak D call TRBD1 (6 bases). V was trimmed by 7 bases and J by 2 bases, leaving 15 bases between them. This CDR3 is 15 amino acids long. Germline V lookup: CDR1 SNHLY, CDR2 FYNNEI. The CDR3 is CASNEVPGAYNEQFF. Partial CDR3 DNA: TGTGCCAGCAATGAGGTCCCAGGGGCCTACAATGAG.

For this clone: Read sequence stops 3 residues before the CDR3 end, and the germline J gene provides the missing end. The chain recombines TRBV14 with TRBJ2-1; maybe TRBD2 (5 bases). Per germline, CDR1 SGHDN and CDR2 FVKESK. V gave up 1 base and J gave up 7 bases, with 8 bases separating them. The CDR3 consists of 13 residues. The sequenced CDR3 bases are TGTGCCAGCAGCCAAGCAGAGCGGAATGAG. Protein: CASSQAERNE. Given in full, the CDR3 is CASSQAERNEQFF.

Note on this clone: The CDR3 end lies 3 residues beyond the end of the read and is filled in from the germline J gene. The chain combines TRBV18 with TRBJ1-1, with D possibly matching TRBD1 (5 bases). Germline V gene lookup returns CDR1 KGHSH and CDR2 LQKENI. This CDR3 is built from 17 residues. The V gene lost 6 bases and the J gene lost 0 bases, with 20 bases spanning the gap. Partial CDR3 DNA: TGTGCCAGCTCGCCATATCCTGACAGTCTACTGAACACTGAA. Protein product: CASSPYPDSLLNTE. In full, the CDR3 is CASSPYPDSLLNTEAFF.

Worth noting for this clone: With the read ending 3 residues before the CDR3 end, the germline J gene is used to fill in that end. The chain employs TRBV19 and TRBJ1-5; D perhaps matches TRBD1 (6 bases). Looked up from germline, CDR1 is LNHDA and CDR2 is SQIVND (reference sequence). V was pared by 4 bases and J by 3 bases, with 10 bases between. The CDR3 is made up of 14 amino acids. This CDR3 reads CASSTTGYNQPQHF. CDR3 DNA (partial): TGTGCCAGTAGTACCACAGGGTACAATCAGCCC.

In regard to this clone: The CDR3 end is not reached by the read, which stops 3 residues before it; the germline J gene fills it in. The chain couples TRBV5-6 to TRBJ1-1; tentatively, D is TRBD1 (5 bases). This CDR3 is 12 amino acids long. V lost 0 bases to trimming and J lost 7 bases, with 7 bases between them. Germline V gene lookup returns CDR1 SGHDT and CDR2 YYEEEE. The covered CDR3 bases are TGTGCCAGCAGCTTGGTGGGGGGTGAA. It codes for CASSLVGGE. The whole CDR3 reads CASSLVGGEAFF.

A note on this clone: The CDR3 end falls 3 residues outside the read, so it is completed with the germline J gene. The chain recombines TRBV2 with TRBJ2-7; D may be TRBD2 (5 bases). V gave up 7 bases and J gave up 6 bases, with 16 bases separating them. The germline V gene encodes CDR1 SNHLY and CDR2 FYNNEI. The CDR3 totals 13 residues. CDR3 in amino acids: CASTEGNPSEQYF. The DNA read from the CDR3 is TGTGCCAGCACTGAGGGCAACCCAAGCGAG.

Remarks on this clone: The CDR3 end lies 3 residues beyond the end of the read and is filled in from the germline J gene. This rearrangement joins TRBV7-9 to TRBJ2-2, with a weak D call TRBD2 (6 bases). V gave up 1 base and J gave up 5 bases, with 11 bases separating them. The CDR3 has 15 amino acids. Germline loops: CDR1 SEHNR, CDR2 FQNEAQ (reference sequence). CDR3 region: CASSLGLEGTGELFF. Partial CDR3 DNA: TGTGCCAGCAGCTTAGGACTAGAGGGGACCGGGGAG.

In regard to this clone: The read terminates 3 residues before the CDR3 end, so the remaining end is supplied by the germline J gene. The gene calls are TRBV30 and TRBJ1-2, with unresolved D. CDR3 length: 14 amino acids. The germline gives CDR1 GTSNPN, CDR2 SVGIG (reference sequence). The sequenced CDR3 bases are TGTGCCTGGAGCATGGACTCCCCTACGTCGGGC. Translated, it gives CAWSMDSPTSG. The whole CDR3 reads CAWSMDSPTSGYTF.

Regarding this clone: The CDR3 end falls 3 residues outside the read, so it is completed with the germline J gene. J is TRBJ2-1 and V is TRBV6-2 or TRBV6-3; the D gene is possibly TRBD1 (5 bases). Germline V gives CDR1 MNHEY, CDR2 SVGEGT. Trimming shortened V by 6 bases and J by 3 bases, and 9 bases separated the two germline ends. The CDR3 totals 13 residues. CDR3 protein: CASRPDSYNEQFF. CDR3 DNA (partial): TGTGCCAGCAGACCCGACAGCTACAATGAG.